The rows below give T cell receptor beta chains drawn from one sample of a study of response to subunit inactivated influenza vaccine. MiXCR was run by TCRdb on the RT-PCR reads, yielding one entry per CDR3 protein. The table includes hundreds of thousands of distinct CDR3 sequences, 11% to 15% detected once. The sequencing used PBMCs from blood, collected around two weeks before vaccination. These receptors all stem from a middle-aged man who received an inactivated influenza vaccine. Each CDR3 is given with its conserved first and last residue. The D gene is left open where the match is weak. Clone size is shown for a subset of rows, as once, few, many or a class of expanded clone.

size,J,D,V,CDR3,DNA
NA,TRBJ2-2,TRBD1,TRBV20-1,CSARTGGTTGELFF,TGCAGTGCTAGGACAGGGGGCACCACCGGGGAGCTGTTTTTT
few,TRBJ2-3,NA,TRBV7-2,CASSSTDGLGDNTQYF,TGTGCCAGCAGCTCGACGGACGGATTGGGCGACAATACGCAGTATTTT
NA,TRBJ2-7,TRBD1,TRBV5-1,CASSRWTGGNSYEQYF,TGCGCCAGCAGCCGATGGACAGGGGGAAATTCCTACGAGCAGTACTTC
NA,TRBJ2-2,TRBD2,TRBV28,CATYPSSGGGDAGELFF,TGTGCCACCTACCCGTCTTCCGGCGGGGGGGACGCCGGGGAGCTGTTTTTT
NA,TRBJ2-5,NA,TRBV5-4,CASSLRGRQETQYF,TGTGCCAGCAGCTTACGAGGGAGGCAAGAGACCCAGTACTTC
few,TRBJ1-4,NA,TRBV5-5,CASSLEDSTRKLFF,TGTGCCAGCAGCTTGGAGGACAGTACGAGAAAACTGTTTTTT
NA,TRBJ1-1,TRBD1,TRBV5-1,CASSLGQGELTEAFF,TGCGCCAGCAGCTTGGGACAGGGGGAACTCACTGAAGCTTTCTTT
few,TRBJ2-1,NA,TRBV9,CASSVWGYNEQFF,TGTGCCAGCAGCGTTTGGGGGTACAATGAGCAGTTCTTC
few,TRBJ2-2,NA,TRBV7-9,CASSFWSALNTGELFF,TGTGCCAGCAGCTTTTGGTCGGCCCTGAACACCGGGGAGCTGTTTTTT
few,TRBJ2-2,NA,TRBV19,CASSTRSSTGELFF,TGTGCCAGTAGTACCCGGAGTTCCACCGGGGAGCTGTTTTTT
NA,TRBJ2-5,NA,TRBV12-3/TRBV12-4,CASTLSGPVETQYF,TGTGCCAGCACCCTCTCGGGTCCGGTAGAGACCCAGTACTTC
few,TRBJ2-5,NA,TRBV5-1,CASSLSGDKETQYF,TGCGCCAGCAGCTTGTCCGGGGACAAGGAGACCCAGTACTTC
few,TRBJ2-5,NA,TRBV27,CASSSNRGARGETQYF,TGTGCCAGCAGCTCCAATCGGGGGGCGCGCGGAGAGACCCAGTACTTC
few,TRBJ2-2,NA,TRBV5-5,CASSHTVNTGELFF,TGTGCCAGCAGCCACACAGTGAACACCGGGGAGCTGTTTTTT
NA,TRBJ2-3,TRBD1,TRBV27,CASSLGRGQTDTQYF,TGTGCCAGCAGTCTGGGCAGGGGGCAAACAGATACGCAGTATTTT
NA,TRBJ1-1,TRBD1,TRBV12-3/TRBV12-4,CASRSDRGQAFF,TGTGCCAGCAGATCGGACAGGGGTCAAGCTTTCTTT
NA,TRBJ2-1,TRBD2,TRBV2,CASNPGLAGASEQFF,TGTGCCAGCAACCCCGGACTAGCGGGAGCGAGTGAGCAGTTCTTC
many,TRBJ1-4,NA,TRBV4-2,CASSQVVGRSNEKLFF,TGTGCCAGCAGCCAAGTTGTGGGGCGGAGTAATGAAAAACTGTTTTTT
few,TRBJ1-2,NA,TRBV11-2,CASSLEQVPYGYTF,TGTGCCAGCAGCTTAGAACAGGTCCCCTATGGCTACACCTTC
NA,TRBJ2-1,NA,TRBV27,CASSPSGRRNEQFF,TGTGCCAGCAGCCCCTCCGGCCGGAGGAATGAGCAGTTCTTC
few,TRBJ2-7,NA,TRBV15,CATSRVSGGTYEQYF,TGTGCCACCAGCAGAGTGAGCGGAGGGACCTACGAGCAGTACTTC
NA,TRBJ2-2,TRBD1,TRBV6-5,CASSYRWTGYPGELFF,TGTGCCAGCAGTTACCGTTGGACAGGGTATCCCGGGGAGCTGTTTTTT